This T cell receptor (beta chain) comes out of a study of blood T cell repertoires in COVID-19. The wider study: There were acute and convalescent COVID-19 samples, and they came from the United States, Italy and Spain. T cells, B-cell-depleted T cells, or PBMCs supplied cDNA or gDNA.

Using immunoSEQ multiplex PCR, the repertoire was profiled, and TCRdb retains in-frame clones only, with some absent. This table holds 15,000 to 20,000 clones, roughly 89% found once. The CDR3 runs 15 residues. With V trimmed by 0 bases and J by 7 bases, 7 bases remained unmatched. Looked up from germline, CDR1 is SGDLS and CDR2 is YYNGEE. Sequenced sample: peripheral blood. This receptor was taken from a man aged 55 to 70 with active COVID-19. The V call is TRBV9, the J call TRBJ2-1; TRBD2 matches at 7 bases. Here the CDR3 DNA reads TGTGCCAGCAGCGTAGATCACAGGACTAGTAATGAGCAGTTCTTC. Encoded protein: CASSVDHRTSNEQFF.